These 21 T cell receptor beta chains originate from one sample sequenced in a study of T-cell reconstitution after alpha-beta-depleted transplantation in children. TCRbeta library construction was performed incorporating unique molecular identifiers. One entry per CDR3 protein results from TCRdb running MiXCR on the PCR reads. The table includes about 200,000 distinct CDR3 sequences, 8.4% detected once. The sample was PBMCs, mostly from graft donor cells, taken 360 days after TCRalphabeta/CD19-depleted stem cell transplant. These TCRs come from a male patient aged 2 to 10 who had a stem cell transplant for acute myeloid leukemia, so the T cells may come from the graft donor.

This clonotype was counted many times. The chain combines TRBV12-3 or TRBV12-4 with TRBJ2-2, with D perhaps matching TRBD2 (5 bases). The CDR3 has 16 residues. Trimming took 6 bases from V and 3 from J, leaving 17 bases between them. The CDR3 nucleotides read TGTGCCAGCAGCCCACCCAGCGGTTCGGACACCGGGGAGCTGTTTTTT. Protein product: CASSPPSGSDTGELFF.

This clonotype has more than one count but fewer than ten. The chain uses TRBV30 and TRBJ2-7, with a weak D call TRBD1 (6 bases). The V gene's germline CDR1 is GTSNPN and CDR2 SVGIG (reference sequence). CDR3 length: 13 residues. V shed 2 bases and J shed 0 bases, with 8 bases lying between them. The CDR3, as DNA: TGTGCCTGGAGTACAGGGAGCTCCTACGAGCAGTACGTC. Protein: CAWSTGSSYEQYV.

The sample holds many counts of this clonotype. The rearrangement uses TRBV6-5 and TRBJ1-6; D is ambiguous. Per germline, CDR1 MNHEY and CDR2 SVGAGI. Trimming took 6 bases from V and 8 from J, leaving 17 bases between them. This CDR3 is 15 amino acids long. The CDR3 reads CASRRQPRGDSPLHF. For the CDR3, the DNA is TGTGCCAGCAGAAGGCAGCCCCGCGGGGATTCACCCCTCCACTTT.

This clonotype was counted ten times or more. V is TRBV5-1 and J is TRBJ2-3, with D unresolved. Per the germline V gene, CDR1 is SGHRS and CDR2 is YFSETQ. This CDR3 is built from 13 residues. V gave up 0 bases and J gave up 4 bases, with 6 bases separating them. The CDR3 nucleotides are TGCGCCAGCAGCTTGGGGTATTCAGATACGCAGTATTTT. It yields the protein CASSLGYSDTQYF.

The chain employs TRBV4-2 and TRBJ2-3; 7 nucleotides line up with TRBD2. This CDR3 contains 16 residues. Germline V gene lookup returns CDR1 LGHNA and CDR2 YNFKEQ. Trimming removed 1 base from V and 1 base from J; junction bases left unmatched: 5. CDR3 amino acids: CASSQGTSAGTDTQYF. For the CDR3, the DNA is TGTGCCAGCAGCCAAGGAACTAGCGCGGGCACAGATACGCAGTATTTT.

This clonotype turned up a few times. The CDR3 spells CATSTRLVETQYF. The CDR3 coding sequence is TGTGCCACCAGCACCCGACTAGTGGAGACCCAGTACTTC. The chain uses TRBV15 and TRBJ2-5, with D possibly matching TRBD2 (6 bases). Per germline, CDR1 LNHNV and CDR2 YYDKDF (reference sequence). The CDR3 consists of 13 residues. Trimming cost V 4 bases and J 5 bases, with 11 bases left between them. The full variable domain, with the rest looked up from reference TRBV15 and TRBJ2-5, is DAMVIQNPRYQVTQFGKPVTLSCSQTLNHNVMYWYQQKSSQAPKLLFHYYDKDFNNEADTPDNFQSRRPNTSFCFLDIRSPGLGDTAMYLCATSTRLVETQYFGPGTRLLVL.

The J gene is TRBJ1-2, the V gene TRBV4-3; TRBD1 might be the D (5 bases). V shed 4 bases and J shed 8 bases, with 23 bases lying between them. This CDR3 comprises 16 residues. From germline, CDR1 is LGHNA and CDR2 YSLEER. The CDR3 DNA follows: TGCGCCAGCAGCCTCCGAGGCGGGACCACGGGCATCGGCTACACCTTC. Its protein is CASSLRGGTTGIGYTF.

At least ten counts were recorded for this clonotype. This chain links TRBV28 with TRBJ2-1; 13 bases fit TRBD2. V dropped 4 bases and J dropped 8; count of bases not matched to a gene: 8. CDR3 size: 16 residues. Germline loops: CDR1 MDHEN, CDR2 SYDVKM. CDR3 sequence (DNA): TGTGCCAGCAGTTCTCCCGGGACTAGCGGGAACGATGAGCAGTTCTTC. This translates into CASSSPGTSGNDEQFF.

This clonotype was recorded at least ten times. The V and J genes are TRBV29-1 and TRBJ2-7; the D gene is possibly TRBD2 (7 bases). CDR3 size: 14 residues. Trimming left V 6 bases short and J 3 bases short, with 18 bases between. Germline V gives CDR1 SQVTM, CDR2 ANQGSEA. The CDR3 sequence is CSVRLGGGFYEQYF. The CDR3 DNA reads as TGCAGCGTGAGGCTAGGGGGGGGCTTCTACGAGCAGTACTTC.

This clonotype was observed many times. In DNA, the CDR3 is TGTGCCAGCAGTACGGGACAGGGGATGAACACTGAAGCTTTCTTT. Encoded protein: CASSTGQGMNTEAFF. V and J are TRBV12-3 or TRBV12-4 and TRBJ1-1; 10 nucleotides match TRBD1. J gave up 0 bases and V 5 bases, and 3 bases lay outside the gene matches. The CDR3 loop spans 15 amino acids.

This clonotype was observed a few times. The rearrangement uses TRBV19 and TRBJ2-7; TRBD2 is a possible D gene (5 bases). This CDR3 region has 13 residues. The V end lost 9 bases, the J end lost 7 bases, and 19 bases lay between the germline ends. CDR1 and CDR2 from the germline V gene are LNHDA and SQIVND (reference sequence). CDR3 residues: CASGGRSPSEQYF. DNA of the CDR3: TGTGCCAGCGGAGGACGGTCCCCCTCGGAGCAGTACTTC.

The J gene is TRBJ2-7, the V gene TRBV6-5; D possibly corresponds to TRBD1 (6 bases). The CDR3 runs to 16 residues. V lost 6 bases, J lost 5 bases, and 23 bases lay in between. Looked up from germline, CDR1 is MNHEY and CDR2 is SVGAGI. The CDR3 is CASSYTADRRGHEQYV. The DNA of the CDR3 is TGTGCCAGCAGCTACACAGCGGACAGAAGGGGCCACGAGCAGTACGTC.

V usage is TRBV7-2 and J usage is TRBJ2-2, with 7 bases lining up with TRBD2. J gave up 7 bases and V 7 bases, and 9 bases lay outside the gene matches. Looked up from germline, CDR1 is SGHTA and CDR2 is FQGNSA. This CDR3 comprises 14 residues. The DNA of the CDR3 is TGTGCCAGCATCCAGGAGCGGGATATCGGGGAGCTGTTTTTT. This translates into CASIQERDIGELFF.

The sample holds a few counts of this clonotype. The CDR3 here is CASSAQVGQPQHF. The DNA of the CDR3 is TGTGCCAGCAGCGCCCAAGTGGGTCAGCCCCAGCATTTT. The chain is built from TRBV7-9 and TRBJ1-5; D is unresolved. The ends were cut back, 5 bases at V and 6 bases at J, with 11 bases in the middle. Germline V gene lookup returns CDR1 SEHNR and CDR2 FQNEAQ (reference sequence). This CDR3 spans 13 amino acids.

V and J are TRBV18 and TRBJ2-2; D is uncertain. The CDR3 contains 14 residues. CDR1 is KGHSH, CDR2 LQKENI, per germline. Trimming shortened V by 2 bases and J by 3 bases, and 7 bases separated the two germline ends. CDR3: CASSPRGYTGELFF. The DNA for the CDR3 is TGTGCCAGCTCACCAAGAGGTTACACCGGGGAGCTGTTTTTT.

This clonotype was seen only a few times. This chain links TRBV5-7 with TRBJ1-5; D is unclear. TRBV5-7 is sorted into the ORF group, with uncertain function. Trimming cost V 2 bases and J 7 bases, with 10 bases left between them. The CDR3 consists of 13 residues. This CDR3 reads CASSLVGTQPQHF. DNA of the CDR3: TGTGCCAGCAGCTTAGTGGGAACACAGCCCCAGCATTTT.

This clonotype was counted a few times. CDR3 in DNA: TGTGCCAGCCGTTTGGCAGGGTGGAACACTGAAGCTTTCTTT. Amino acid sequence: CASRLAGWNTEAFF. The rearrangement uses TRBV11-1 and TRBJ1-1, with D possibly matching TRBD1 (5 bases). Germline V gene lookup returns CDR1 SGHAT and CDR2 FQDESV (reference sequence). Trimming took 8 bases from V and 1 from J, leaving 14 bases between them. There are 14 residues in the CDR3.

This clonotype was seen a few times. The CDR3 region is CASRRTIAGKKGETQYF. The CDR3, as DNA: TGTGCCAGCAGGAGGACAATTGCCGGGAAAAAAGGGGAGACCCAGTACTTC. The rearrangement links TRBV25-1 to TRBJ2-5, with D perhaps TRBD1 or TRBD2 (5 bases each). The germline gives CDR1 MGHDK, CDR2 SYGVNS. This CDR3 has 17 amino acids. Between the trimmed V and J ends, which lost 6 bases and 5 bases, there was a span of 25 bases.

This clonotype was counted only a few times. The CDR3 loop is CASSSPKGLNTGELFF. Written as DNA, the CDR3 is TGCGCCAGCAGCTCCCCAAAGGGACTAAACACCGGGGAGCTGTTTTTT. This chain joins TRBV5-1 and TRBJ2-2; 7 bases map to TRBD2. The CDR3 loop spans 16 amino acids. V was pared by 3 bases and J by 2 bases, with 7 bases of the junction left unmatched. Per the germline V gene, CDR1 is SGHRS and CDR2 is YFSETQ.

At least ten counts were recorded for this clonotype. The J gene is TRBJ2-1, the V gene TRBV12-3 or TRBV12-4; D is undetermined. V lost 6 bases to trimming and J lost 4 bases, with 22 bases between them. The CDR3 loop spans 17 amino acids. The CDR3 protein is CASSPRRSLVPYNEQFF. The CDR3 region has the DNA TGTGCCAGCAGCCCCCGAAGGTCCTTAGTACCATACAATGAGCAGTTCTTC.

This chain joins TRBV7-2 and TRBJ2-3; D perhaps matches TRBD2 (7 bases). The CDR3 has 15 amino acids. V lost 10 bases to trimming and J lost 6 bases, with 23 bases between them. The germline gives CDR1 SGHTA, CDR2 FQGNSA. The CDR3 bases are TGTGCCACCCCCGGCCGTCGGGGGGCAGTGGATACGCAGTATTTT. Residues: CATPGRRGAVDTQYF.